These 2 T cell receptor beta chains came from one sample sequenced in a study of cytomegalovirus exposure and HLA in healthy donors. The PCR used 60 Vbeta and 13 Jbeta primers. Some clones are missing from TCRdb's copy, which holds only in-frame ones; the method was immunoSEQ multiplex PCR. Among some 120,000 clones listed, roughly 78% were seen once. Sequenced: PBMCs. The receptors stem from a male donor in good health and CMV-seronegative.

This clone turned up a few times. The chain couples TRBV6-1 to TRBJ1-4; maybe TRBD1 (6 bases). This CDR3 has 15 amino acids. V lost 4 bases, J lost 4 bases, and 13 bases lay in between. Looked up from germline, CDR1 is MNHNS and CDR2 is SASEGT. The CDR3 DNA follows: TGTGCCAGCAGTGTCCAAGGGACATTTAATGAAAAACTGTTTTTT. Translation gives CASSVQGTFNEKLFF.

The chain uses TRBV18 and TRBJ2-7, with D perhaps TRBD2 (5 bases). Trimming stripped 3 bases from V and 5 bases from J, with 20 bases between. This CDR3 region has 16 residues. From germline, CDR1 is KGHSH and CDR2 LQKENI. The CDR3 sequence: CASSPSGSRRGNEQYF. The CDR3 coding sequence is TGTGCCAGCTCACCCTCCGGTAGTCGTAGAGGGAACGAGCAGTACTTC.